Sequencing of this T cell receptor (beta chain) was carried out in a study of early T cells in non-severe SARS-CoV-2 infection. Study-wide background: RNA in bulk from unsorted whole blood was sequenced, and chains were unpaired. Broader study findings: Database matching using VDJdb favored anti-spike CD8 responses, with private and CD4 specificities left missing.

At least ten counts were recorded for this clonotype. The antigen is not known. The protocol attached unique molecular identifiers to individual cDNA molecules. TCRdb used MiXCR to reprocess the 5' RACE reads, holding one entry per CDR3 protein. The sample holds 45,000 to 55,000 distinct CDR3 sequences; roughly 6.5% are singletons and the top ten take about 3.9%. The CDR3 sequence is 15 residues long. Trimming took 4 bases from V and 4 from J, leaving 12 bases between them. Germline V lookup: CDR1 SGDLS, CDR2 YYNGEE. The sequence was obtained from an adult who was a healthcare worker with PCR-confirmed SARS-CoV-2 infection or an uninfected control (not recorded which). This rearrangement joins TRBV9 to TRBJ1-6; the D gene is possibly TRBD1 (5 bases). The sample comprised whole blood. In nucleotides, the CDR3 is TGTGCCAGCAGCTCCGGGGACGGGTATAATTCACCCCTCCACTTT. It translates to CASSSGDGYNSPLHF.